Described below is a single TCR beta chain sequence and its context. Measured with immunoSEQ multiplex PCR; TCRdb has only the in-frame clones, and not every one. The table includes tens of thousands of clones, 70% to 75% detected once. This sample is part of a study of control samples from healthy donors and cancer patients. From germline, CDR1 is SGHNT and CDR2 YYREEE (reference sequence). The CDR3 is 16 amino acids. With 4 bases removed from V and 4 bases from J, the gap between germline ends came to 18 bases. The gene calls are TRBV5-4 and TRBJ2-1; a weak D match, TRBD1 (5 bases). The sample was formalin-fixed, paraffin-embedded tissue. The TCR originated in a male donor with melanoma. The CDR3 bases are TGTGCCAGCAGCCCAGACAGAGCAGGGATTTACAATGAGCAGTTCTTC. Translating gives CASSPDRAGIYNEQFF.